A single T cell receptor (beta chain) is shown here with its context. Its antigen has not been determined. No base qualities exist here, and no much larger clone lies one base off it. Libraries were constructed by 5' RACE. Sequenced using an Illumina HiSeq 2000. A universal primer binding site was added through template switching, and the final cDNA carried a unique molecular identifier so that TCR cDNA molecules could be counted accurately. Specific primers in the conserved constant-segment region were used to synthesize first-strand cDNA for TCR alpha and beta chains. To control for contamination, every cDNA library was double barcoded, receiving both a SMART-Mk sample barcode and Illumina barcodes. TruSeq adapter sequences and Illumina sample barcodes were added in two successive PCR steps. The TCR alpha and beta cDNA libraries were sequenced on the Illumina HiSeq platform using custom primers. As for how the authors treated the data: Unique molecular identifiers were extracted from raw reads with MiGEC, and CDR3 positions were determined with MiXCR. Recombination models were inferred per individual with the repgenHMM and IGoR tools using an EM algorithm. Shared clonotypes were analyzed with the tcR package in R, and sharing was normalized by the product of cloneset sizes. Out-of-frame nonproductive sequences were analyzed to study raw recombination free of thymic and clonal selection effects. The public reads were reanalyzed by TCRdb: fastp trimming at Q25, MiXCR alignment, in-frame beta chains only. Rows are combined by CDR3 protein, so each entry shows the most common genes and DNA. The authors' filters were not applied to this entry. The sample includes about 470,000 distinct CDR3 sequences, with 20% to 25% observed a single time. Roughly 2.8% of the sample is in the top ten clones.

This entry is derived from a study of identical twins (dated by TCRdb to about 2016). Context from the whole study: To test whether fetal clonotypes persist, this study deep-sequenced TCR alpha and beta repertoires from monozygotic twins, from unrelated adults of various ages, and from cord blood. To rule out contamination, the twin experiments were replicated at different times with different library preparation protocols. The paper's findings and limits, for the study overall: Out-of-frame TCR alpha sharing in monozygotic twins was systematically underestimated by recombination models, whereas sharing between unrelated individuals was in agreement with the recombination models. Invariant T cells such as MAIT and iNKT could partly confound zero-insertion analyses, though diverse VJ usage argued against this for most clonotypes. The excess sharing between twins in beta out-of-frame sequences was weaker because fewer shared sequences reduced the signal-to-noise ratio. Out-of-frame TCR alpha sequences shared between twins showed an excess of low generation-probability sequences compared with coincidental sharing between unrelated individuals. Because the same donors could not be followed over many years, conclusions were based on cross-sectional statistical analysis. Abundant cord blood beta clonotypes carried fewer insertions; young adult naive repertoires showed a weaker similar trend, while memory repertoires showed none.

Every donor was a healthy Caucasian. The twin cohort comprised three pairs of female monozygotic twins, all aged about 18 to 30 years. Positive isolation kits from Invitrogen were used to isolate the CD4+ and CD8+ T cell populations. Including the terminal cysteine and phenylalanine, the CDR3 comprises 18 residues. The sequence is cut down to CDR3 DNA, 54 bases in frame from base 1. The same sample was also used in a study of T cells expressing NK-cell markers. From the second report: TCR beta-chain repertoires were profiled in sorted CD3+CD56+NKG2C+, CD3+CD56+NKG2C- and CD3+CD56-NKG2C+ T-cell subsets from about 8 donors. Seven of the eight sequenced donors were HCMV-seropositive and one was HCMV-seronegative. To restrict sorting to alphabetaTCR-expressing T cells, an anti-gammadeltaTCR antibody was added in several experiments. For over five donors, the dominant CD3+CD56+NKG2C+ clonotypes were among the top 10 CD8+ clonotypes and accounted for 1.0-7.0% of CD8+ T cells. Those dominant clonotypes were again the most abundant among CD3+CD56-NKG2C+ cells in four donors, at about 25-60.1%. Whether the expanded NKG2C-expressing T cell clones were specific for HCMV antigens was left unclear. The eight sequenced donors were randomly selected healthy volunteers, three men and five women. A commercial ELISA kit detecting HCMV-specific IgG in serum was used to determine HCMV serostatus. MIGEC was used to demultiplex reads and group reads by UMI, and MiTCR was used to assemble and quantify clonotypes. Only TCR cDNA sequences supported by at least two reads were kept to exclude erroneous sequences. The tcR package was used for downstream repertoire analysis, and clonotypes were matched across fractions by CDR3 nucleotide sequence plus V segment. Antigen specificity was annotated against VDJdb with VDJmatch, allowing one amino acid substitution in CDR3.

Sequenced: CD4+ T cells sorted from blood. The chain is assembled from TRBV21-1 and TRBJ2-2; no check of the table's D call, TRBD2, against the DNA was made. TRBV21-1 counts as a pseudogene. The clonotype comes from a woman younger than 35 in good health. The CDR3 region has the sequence CASSPPLPSGTNTGELFF. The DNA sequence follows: TGTGCCAGCAGCCCCCCCCTCCCTAGCGGGACCAACACCGGGGAGCTGTTTTTT.